This TCR beta chain was identified in a study of early T cells in non-severe SARS-CoV-2 infection. Study-level points and caveats: Anti-spike CD8 responses were favored in VDJdb matching, and private and CD4 specificities were missed.

Regarding this clonotype: Antigen unknown.

TCRdb redid the calling of the 5' RACE reads with MiXCR, one entry per CDR3 protein. The table includes about 100,000 distinct CDR3 sequences, less than 15% detected once. This CDR3 is built from 15 residues. Trimming took 0 bases from V and 6 from J, leaving 14 bases between them. Germline V gene lookup returns CDR1 LNHNV and CDR2 YYDKDF (reference sequence). This sequence was found in an adult who was a healthcare worker with PCR-confirmed SARS-CoV-2 infection or an uninfected control (not recorded which). The J gene is TRBJ2-5, the V gene TRBV15; D is ambiguous. Source material: whole blood. CDR3 region: CATSRDRSAAQTQYF. CDR3 in DNA: TGTGCCACCAGCAGAGATCGGTCGGCCGCTCAGACCCAGTACTTC.